These 12 T cell receptor beta chains originate from one sample sequenced in a study of Graves' ophthalmopathy and Graves' hyperthyroidism. Amplifying from RNA transcripts, the study obtained TCR beta CDR3 regions. RT-PCR with HTBI primers came first, then second-round multiplex PCR. TCRdb passed the multiplex PCR reads through MiXCR, listing each CDR3 protein once. The sample shows 560,000 or so distinct CDR3 sequences, under 40% of them seen only once. Sequencing was carried out using peripheral blood or thyroid tissue (not recorded which). The receptors derive from an adult man with Graves' hyperthyroidism.

The table lists this clonotype with a few counts. The gene calls are TRBV15 and TRBJ2-3; possible D gene TRBD1, 5 bases. Germline V gene lookup returns CDR1 LNHNV and CDR2 YYDKDF (reference sequence). The CDR3 spans 15 residues. V was shortened by 3 bases and J by 2 bases, with 12 bases between the two germline ends. This chain's CDR3 is CATSRTRVLTDTQYF. The CDR3 DNA is TGTGCCACCAGCAGGACCAGGGTGCTCACAGATACGCAGTATTTT.

This clonotype was picked up many times. The V and J genes are TRBV9 and TRBJ2-5; D could derive from TRBD1 or TRBD2 (6 bases each). Germline CDR1 SGDLS, CDR2 YYNGEE. The CDR3 has 15 amino acids. With 0 bases removed from V and 3 bases from J, the gap between germline ends came to 12 bases. DNA of the CDR3: TGTGCCAGCAGCGTAGGGGGGGCAGAAAAAGAGACCCAGTACTTC. Its translation is CASSVGGAEKETQYF.

This clonotype has a single count. This could be a read error, since a much larger clone is one nucleotide away. V gene TRBV5-5 combines with J gene TRBJ1-3, with D perhaps matching TRBD1 (6 bases). The V end was cut by 5 bases, the J end by 1 base, with 13 bases between. Looked up from germline, CDR1 is SGHKS and CDR2 is YYEKEE (reference sequence). The CDR3 has 15 residues. CDR3 protein: CASRRQALSGNTIYF. The CDR3 DNA reads as TGTGCCAGCAGGAGACAGGCACTATCTGGAAACACCATATATTTT.

The rearrangement links TRBV29-1 to TRBJ2-7; 9 nucleotides agree with TRBD1. Germline assignment: CDR1 SQVTM and CDR2 ANQGSEA. This CDR3 spans 13 amino acids. The J segment lost 5 bases and the V segment lost 5 bases, leaving 7 bases of the junction unmatched. CDR3 nucleotide sequence: TGCAGCGTTTTACCGGGACAGGGCAACGAGCAGTACTTC. It codes for CSVLPGQGNEQYF.

J is TRBJ1-4 and V is TRBV7-2, with D possibly TRBD1 on 5 matching bases. CDR1 SGHTA and CDR2 FQGNSA come from the germline V gene. The V gene lost 1 base and the J gene lost 4 bases, with 10 bases spanning the gap. The CDR3 loop spans 15 amino acids. The chain's CDR3 is CASSLVGASNEKLFF. In DNA, the CDR3 is TGTGCCAGCAGCTTAGTCGGGGCCAGTAATGAAAAACTGTTTTTT.

This clonotype turned up a few times. The rearrangement links TRBV5-6 to TRBJ2-3; D perhaps matches TRBD1 (5 bases). Between the trimmed V and J ends, which lost 4 bases and 6 bases, there was a span of 12 bases. The CDR3 is 13 residues long. Germline V gene data show CDR1 as SGHDT and CDR2 as YYEEEE. The CDR3 loop is CASSAQGSDTQYF. CDR3 bases: TGTGCCAGCAGCGCGCAGGGTTCCGATACGCAGTATTTT.

V and J are TRBV25-1 and TRBJ1-4; maybe TRBD1 (5 bases). V gave up 6 bases and J gave up 12 bases, with 20 bases separating them. This CDR3 is 14 amino acids long. CDR1 is MGHDK, CDR2 SYGVNS, per germline. The CDR3 reads CASSQARGREELFF. CDR3 in DNA: TGTGCCAGCAGCCAAGCCCGGGGACGGGAAGAACTGTTTTTT. Full variable domain (remainder filled in from reference TRBV25-1 and TRBJ1-4): EADIYQTPRYLVIGTGKKITLECSQTMGHDKMYWYQQDPGMELHLIHYSYGVNSTEKGDLSSESTVSRIRTEHFPLTLESARPSHTSQYLCASSQARGREELFFGSGTQLSVL.

The rearrangement links TRBV5-6 to TRBJ1-1; D is undetermined. Trimming cost V 0 bases and J 11 bases, with 23 bases left between them. Germline CDR1 reads SGHDT; CDR2 reads YYEEEE. This CDR3 region has 16 residues. CDR3 loop: CASSLVRVLSPRPAFF. CDR3 nucleotides: TGTGCCAGCAGCTTGGTGAGGGTTCTGTCTCCAAGGCCCGCTTTCTTT.

CDR3 DNA sequence: TGTGCCACCAGCAGCCGCCCCGACACTGAAGCTTTCTTT. Protein sequence: CATSSRPDTEAFF. This sequence joins TRBV15 and TRBJ1-1; no clear D gene. Trimming removed 3 bases from V and 3 bases from J, with 8 bases in between. CDR3 length: 13 residues. From germline, CDR1 is LNHNV and CDR2 YYDKDF (reference sequence). Variable domain in full (rest from reference TRBV15 and TRBJ1-1): DAMVIQNPRYQVTQFGKPVTLSCSQTLNHNVMYWYQQKSSQAPKLLFHYYDKDFNNEADTPDNFQSRRPNTSFCFLDIRSPGLGDTAMYLCATSSRPDTEAFFGQGTRLTVV.

This clonotype was recorded a few times. This rearrangement joins TRBV30 to TRBJ2-5; D remains unclear. CDR1 is GTSNPN and CDR2 is SVGIG in the germline V gene (reference sequence). V was cut by 1 base and J by 7 bases, with 4 bases left in between. The CDR3 contains 10 residues. The CDR3 DNA reads TGTGCCTGGAGTGGAGTGACCCAGTACTTC. Protein product: CAWSGVTQYF. Drawing the rest from reference TRBV30 and TRBJ2-5, the complete variable domain is SQTIHQWPATLVQPVGSPLSLECTVEGTSNPNLYWYRQAAGRGLQLLFYSVGIGQISSEVPQNLSASRPQDRQFILSSKKLLLSDSGFYLCAWSGVTQYFGPGTRLLVL.

This clonotype has a count of ten or more. A read error may be the cause here, since a much bigger clone is one base away. The missing conserved phenylalanine or tryptophan at the end of this CDR3 makes a read error likely. This chain links TRBV5-1 with TRBJ1-1; TRBD1 agrees at 7 bases. V dropped 5 bases and J dropped 1; count of bases not matched to a gene: 2. Germline loops: CDR1 SGHRS, CDR2 YFSETQ. CDR3 length: 13 residues. This CDR3 is CASRRTGNTEAFL. Here the CDR3 DNA reads TGCGCCAGCAGGCGGACAGGGAACACTGAAGCTTTCCTT.

Details on this clonotype: The final CDR3 position lacks the conserved phenylalanine or tryptophan, pointing to a likely read error. The chain joins TRBV9 to TRBJ1-6; D gene ambiguous. CDR1 is SGDLS, CDR2 YYNGEE, per germline. The CDR3 runs to 17 residues. The V end lost 5 bases, the J end lost 12 bases, and 27 bases lay between the germline ends. CDR3: CASSYTTSGRLLLPLHL. The CDR3 DNA reads TGTGCCAGCAGTTATACTACATCCGGGAGACTTCTTCTACCCCTCCACCTT.